This TCR beta chain was identified during a study of Graves' ophthalmopathy and Graves' hyperthyroidism. Regarding the study as a whole: Ophthalmopathy was separated from stable hyperthyroidism by a 13-signature model with 85% to 90% sensitivity and just under 84% specificity. Blood also harbored most expanded thyroid clonotypes above 0.001 frequency.

The CDR3 spans 13 residues. Germline CDR1 SNHLY, CDR2 FYNNEI. With 8 bases clipped from V and 5 bases from J, the junction kept 5 bases outside the gene matches. This clonotype has just a few counts. Its antigen is not known. From RNA, the CDR3 regions of TCR beta chains were amplified and sequenced. HTBI primers were used in a first-round RT-PCR, which preceded a second-round multiplex PCR. TCRdb fed the multiplex PCR reads into MiXCR, producing one record per CDR3 protein. The sample lists 560,000 or so distinct CDR3 sequences; under 45% were seen once. The receptor comes from an adult man with Graves' hyperthyroidism. Sequenced input: peripheral blood or thyroid tissue (not recorded which). The V and J genes are TRBV2 and TRBJ1-2, with 10 positions matching TRBD1. The CDR3 loop reads CASGQGDAYGYTF. CDR3 DNA sequence: TGTGCCAGCGGACAGGGGGATGCATATGGCTACACCTTC. Full variable domain (rest looked up from reference TRBV2 and TRBJ1-2): EPEVTQTPSHQVTQMGQEVILRCVPISNHLYFYWYRQILGQKVEFLVSFYNNEISEKSEIFDDQFSVERPDGSNFTLKIRSTKLEDSAMYFCASGQGDAYGYTFGSGTRLTVV.